This T cell receptor (beta chain) was sequenced during a study of blood T cell repertoires in COVID-19. Study context: PBMCs, B-cell-depleted T cells, or T cells provided the cDNA or gDNA that made up the material.

The data were produced by immunoSEQ multiplex PCR, yet TCRdb's version contains in-frame clones alone and is incomplete. The sample consists of more than 250,000 clones, approximately 83% of them appearing once. V lost 7 bases to trimming and J lost 0 bases, with 13 bases between them. The CDR3 contains 15 residues. CDR1 and CDR2 (germline): ENHRY, SYGVKD. This TCR was sampled from a woman in her twenties or thirties who had recovered from COVID-19. The chain combines TRBV10-3 with TRBJ1-3; D is possibly TRBD1 (5 bases). The sequenced sample was peripheral blood. Written as DNA, the CDR3 is TGTGCCATCACCCCCGACAGAGCCTCTGGAAACACCATATATTTT. Translation: CAITPDRASGNTIYF.